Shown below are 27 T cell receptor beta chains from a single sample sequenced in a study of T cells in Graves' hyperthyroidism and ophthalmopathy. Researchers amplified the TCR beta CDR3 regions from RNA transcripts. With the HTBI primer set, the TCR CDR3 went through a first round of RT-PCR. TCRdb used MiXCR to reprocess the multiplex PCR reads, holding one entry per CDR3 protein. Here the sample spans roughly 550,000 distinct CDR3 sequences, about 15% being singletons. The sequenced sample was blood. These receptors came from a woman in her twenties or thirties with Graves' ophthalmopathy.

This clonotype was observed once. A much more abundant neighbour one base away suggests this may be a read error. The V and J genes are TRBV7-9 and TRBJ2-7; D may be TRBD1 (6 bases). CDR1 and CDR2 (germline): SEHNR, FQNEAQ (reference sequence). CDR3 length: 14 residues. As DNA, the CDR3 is TGTGCCGGCAGCTTATCATTCAGGGGTGGCGAGCAGTACTTC. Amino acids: CAGSLSFRGGEQYF.

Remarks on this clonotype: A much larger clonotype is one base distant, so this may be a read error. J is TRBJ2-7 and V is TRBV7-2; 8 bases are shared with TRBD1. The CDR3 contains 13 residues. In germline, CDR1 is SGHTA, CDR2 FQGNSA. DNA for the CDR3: TGTGCCAGCAAGACAGGGGCTATATACGAGCAGCACTTC. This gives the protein CASKTGAIYEQHF.

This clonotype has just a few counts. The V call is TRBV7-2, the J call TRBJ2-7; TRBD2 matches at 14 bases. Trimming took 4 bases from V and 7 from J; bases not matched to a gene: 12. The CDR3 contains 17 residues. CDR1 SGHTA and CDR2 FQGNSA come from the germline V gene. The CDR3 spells CASSWMTGTSGSGEQYF. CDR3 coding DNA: TGTGCCAGCAGCTGGATGACCGGGACTAGCGGGAGCGGGGAGCAGTACTTC.

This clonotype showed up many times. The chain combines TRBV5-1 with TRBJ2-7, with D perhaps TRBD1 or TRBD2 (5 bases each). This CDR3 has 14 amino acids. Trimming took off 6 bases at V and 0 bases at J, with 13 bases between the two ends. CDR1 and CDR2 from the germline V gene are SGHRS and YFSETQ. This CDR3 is CASNGGPTSYEQYF. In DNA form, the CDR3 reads TGCGCCAGCAATGGGGGTCCGACCTCCTACGAGCAGTACTTC. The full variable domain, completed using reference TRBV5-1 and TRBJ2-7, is KAGVTQTPRYLIKTRGQQVTLSCSPISGHRSVSWYQQTPGQGLQFLFEYFSETQRNKGNFPGRFSGRQFSNSRSEMNVSTLELGDSALYLCASNGGPTSYEQYFGPGTRLTVT.

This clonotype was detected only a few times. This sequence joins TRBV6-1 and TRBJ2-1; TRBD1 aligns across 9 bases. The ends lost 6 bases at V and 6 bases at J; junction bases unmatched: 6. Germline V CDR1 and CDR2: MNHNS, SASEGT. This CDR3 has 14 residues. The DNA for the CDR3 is TGTGCCAGCAGGGGGGACAGGGCCATCAATGAGCAGTTCTTC. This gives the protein CASRGDRAINEQFF.

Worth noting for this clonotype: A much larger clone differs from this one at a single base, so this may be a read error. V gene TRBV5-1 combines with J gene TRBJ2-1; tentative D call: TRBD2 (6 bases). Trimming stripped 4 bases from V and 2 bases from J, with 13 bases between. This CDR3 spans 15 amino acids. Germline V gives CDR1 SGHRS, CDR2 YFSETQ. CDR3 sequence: CASSGSGSAYNEQFF. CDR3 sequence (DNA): TGCGCCAGCAGCGGTAGCGGCTCCGCCTACAATGAGCAGTTCTTC.

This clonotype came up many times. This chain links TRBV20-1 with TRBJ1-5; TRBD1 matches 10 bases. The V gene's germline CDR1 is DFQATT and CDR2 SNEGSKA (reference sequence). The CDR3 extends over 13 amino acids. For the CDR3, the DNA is TGCAATGCAACGACAGGGGGCGACCAGCCCCAGCATTTT. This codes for CNATTGGDQPQHF.

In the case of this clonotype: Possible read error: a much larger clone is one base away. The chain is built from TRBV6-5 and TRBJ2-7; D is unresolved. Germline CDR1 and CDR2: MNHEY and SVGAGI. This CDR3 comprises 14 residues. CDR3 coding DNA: TGTGCCAGCAGTTTCGGCCCTCCGCCCTACGGGCAGTACTTC. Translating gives CASSFGPPPYGQYF.

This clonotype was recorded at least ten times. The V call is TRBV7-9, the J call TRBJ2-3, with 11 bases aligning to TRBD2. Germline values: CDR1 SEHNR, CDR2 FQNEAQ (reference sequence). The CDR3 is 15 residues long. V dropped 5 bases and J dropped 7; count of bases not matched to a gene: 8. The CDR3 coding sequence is TGTGCCAGCAGCCCCACTAGCGGGAGTACGTATACGCAGTATTTT. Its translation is CASSPTSGSTYTQYF.

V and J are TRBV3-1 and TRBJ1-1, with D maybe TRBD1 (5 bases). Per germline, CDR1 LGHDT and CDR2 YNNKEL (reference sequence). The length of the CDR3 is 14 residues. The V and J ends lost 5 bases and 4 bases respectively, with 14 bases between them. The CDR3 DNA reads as TGTGCCAGCAGCGGGTGGGGAAGGGGCACTGAAGCTTTCTTT. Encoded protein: CASSGWGRGTEAFF.

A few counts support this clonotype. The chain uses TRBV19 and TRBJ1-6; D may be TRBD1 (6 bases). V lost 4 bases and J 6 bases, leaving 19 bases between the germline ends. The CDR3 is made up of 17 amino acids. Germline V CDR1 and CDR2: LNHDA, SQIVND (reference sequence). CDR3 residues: CASSTGTPVGPNSPLHF. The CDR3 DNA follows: TGTGCCAGTAGTACGGGGACACCAGTTGGACCTAATTCACCCCTCCACTTT. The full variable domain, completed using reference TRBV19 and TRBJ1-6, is DGGITQSPKYLFRKEGQNVTLSCEQNLNHDAMYWYRQDPGQGLRLIYYSQIVNDFQKGDIAEGYSVSREKKESFPLTVTSAQKNPTAFYLCASSTGTPVGPNSPLHFGNGTRLTVT.

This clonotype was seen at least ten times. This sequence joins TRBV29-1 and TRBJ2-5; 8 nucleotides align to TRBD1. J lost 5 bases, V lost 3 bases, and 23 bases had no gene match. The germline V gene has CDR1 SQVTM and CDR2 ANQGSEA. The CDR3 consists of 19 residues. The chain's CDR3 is CSVEEPNTSGGYGRETQYF. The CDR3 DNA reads TGCAGCGTTGAGGAGCCAAATACCTCAGGGGGCTATGGACGGGAGACCCAGTACTTC.

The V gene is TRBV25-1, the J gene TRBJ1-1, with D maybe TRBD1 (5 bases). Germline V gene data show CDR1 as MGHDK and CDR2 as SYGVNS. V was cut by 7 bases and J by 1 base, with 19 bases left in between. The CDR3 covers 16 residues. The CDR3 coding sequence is TGTGCCAGCATACAAGGGGAGGGAAGGTCGAACACTGAAGCTTTCTTT. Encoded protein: CASIQGEGRSNTEAFF.

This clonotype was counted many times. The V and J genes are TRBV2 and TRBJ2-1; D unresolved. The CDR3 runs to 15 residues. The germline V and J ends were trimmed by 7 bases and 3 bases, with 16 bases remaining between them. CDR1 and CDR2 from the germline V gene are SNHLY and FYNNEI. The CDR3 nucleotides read TGTGCCAGCAAGGGTACCGGGCCAATCTACAATGAGCAGTTCTTC. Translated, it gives CASKGTGPIYNEQFF.

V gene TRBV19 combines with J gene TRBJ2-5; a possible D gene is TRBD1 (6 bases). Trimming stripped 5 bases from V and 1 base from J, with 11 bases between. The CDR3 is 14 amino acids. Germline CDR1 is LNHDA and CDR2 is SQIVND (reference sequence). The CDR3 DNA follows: TGTGCCAGTAGTCGACAGGCCGGCCAAGAGACCCAGTACTTC. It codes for CASSRQAGQETQYF.

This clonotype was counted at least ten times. CDR3 nucleotides: TGTGCCAGCACCCTAGGGGGTTTAGAGACCCAGTACTTC. Translated: CASTLGGLETQYF. This chain joins TRBV7-2 and TRBJ2-5; tentatively, D is TRBD1 (6 bases). Germline V gene data show CDR1 as SGHTA and CDR2 as FQGNSA. The V end was cut by 7 bases, the J end by 4 bases, with 13 bases between. The CDR3 length is 13 residues.

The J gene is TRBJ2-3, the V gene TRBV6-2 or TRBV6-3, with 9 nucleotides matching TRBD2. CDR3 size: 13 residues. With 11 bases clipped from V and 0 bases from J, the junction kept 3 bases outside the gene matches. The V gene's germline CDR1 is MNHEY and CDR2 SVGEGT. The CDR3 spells CAAAGGSTDTQYF. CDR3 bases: TGTGCCGCGGCGGGGGGGAGCACAGATACGCAGTATTTT.

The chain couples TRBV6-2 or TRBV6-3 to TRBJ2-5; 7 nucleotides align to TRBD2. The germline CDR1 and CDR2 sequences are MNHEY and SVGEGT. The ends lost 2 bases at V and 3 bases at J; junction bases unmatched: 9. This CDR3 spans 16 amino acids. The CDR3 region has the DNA TGTGCCAGCAGTTACCGCCTAGCGGAAGTGGAAGAGACCCAGTACTTC. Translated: CASSYRLAEVEETQYF.

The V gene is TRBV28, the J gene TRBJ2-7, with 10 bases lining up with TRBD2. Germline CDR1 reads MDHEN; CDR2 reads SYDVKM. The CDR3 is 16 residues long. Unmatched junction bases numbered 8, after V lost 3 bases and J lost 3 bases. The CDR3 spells CASSFFSGRFGYEQYF. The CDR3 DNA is TGTGCCAGCAGTTTTTTTAGCGGGAGGTTTGGCTACGAGCAGTACTTC.

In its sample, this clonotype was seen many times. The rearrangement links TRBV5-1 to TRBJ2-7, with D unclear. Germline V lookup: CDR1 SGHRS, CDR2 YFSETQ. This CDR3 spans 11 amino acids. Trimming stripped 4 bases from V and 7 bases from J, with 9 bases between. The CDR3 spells CASSPGREQYF. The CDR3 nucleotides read TGCGCCAGCAGCCCCGGAAGGGAGCAGTACTTC.

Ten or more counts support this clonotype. In nucleotides, the CDR3 is TGTGCCAGCTCATGGGTAGGTCGGAATGAGCAGTTCTTC. This encodes CASSWVGRNEQFF. This sequence joins TRBV18 and TRBJ2-1; D ambiguous. Deletions cut 5 bases from V and 7 bases from J, with 12 bases between. This CDR3 region has 13 residues. Looked up from germline, CDR1 is KGHSH and CDR2 is LQKENI.

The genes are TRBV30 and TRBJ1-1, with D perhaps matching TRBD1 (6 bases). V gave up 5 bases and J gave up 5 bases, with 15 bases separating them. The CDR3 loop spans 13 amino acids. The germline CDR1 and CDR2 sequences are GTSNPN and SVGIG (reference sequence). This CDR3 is CAWSSGGQTEAFF. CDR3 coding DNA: TGTGCCTGGTCCTCCGGGGGCCAGACTGAAGCTTTCTTT.

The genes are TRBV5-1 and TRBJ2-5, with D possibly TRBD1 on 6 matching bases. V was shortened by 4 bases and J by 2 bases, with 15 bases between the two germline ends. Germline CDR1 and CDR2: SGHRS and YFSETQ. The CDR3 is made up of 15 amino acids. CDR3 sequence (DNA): TGCGCCAGCAGCATCTCCGGGACACCTCAAGAGACCCAGTACTTC. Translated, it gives CASSISGTPQETQYF.

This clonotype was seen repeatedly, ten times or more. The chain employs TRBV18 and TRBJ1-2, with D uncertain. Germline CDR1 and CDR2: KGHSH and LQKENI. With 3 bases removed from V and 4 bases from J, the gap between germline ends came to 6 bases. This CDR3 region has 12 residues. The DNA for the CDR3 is TGTGCCAGCTCACCGGTAACCTATGGCTACACCTTC. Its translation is CASSPVTYGYTF.

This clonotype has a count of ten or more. The CDR3 sequence is CASSWGGLTVDEQFF. The DNA for the CDR3 is TGTGCCAGCAGTTGGGGGGGGTTAACCGTTGACGAGCAGTTCTTC. The chain is built from TRBV28 and TRBJ2-1; TRBD2 matches at 7 bases. With V trimmed by 4 bases and J by 10 bases, 13 bases remained unmatched. CDR1 and CDR2 (germline): MDHEN, SYDVKM. The CDR3 totals 15 residues.

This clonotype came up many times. The CDR3 DNA sequence: TGTGCCAGCTCCCCCGCCAGGCAAGGTTCAGAGACCCAGTACTTC. Translated, it gives CASSPARQGSETQYF. The chain uses TRBV18 and TRBJ2-5; D ambiguous. The germline gives CDR1 KGHSH, CDR2 LQKENI. The germline V and J ends were trimmed by 6 bases and 4 bases, with 18 bases remaining between them. This CDR3 comprises 15 residues.

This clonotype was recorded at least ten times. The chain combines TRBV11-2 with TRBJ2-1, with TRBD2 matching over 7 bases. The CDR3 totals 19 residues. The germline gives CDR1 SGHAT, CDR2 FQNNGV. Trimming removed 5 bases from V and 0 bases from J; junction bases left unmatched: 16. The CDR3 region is CASSPTKPVTGGSYNEQFF. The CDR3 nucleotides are TGTGCCAGCAGCCCCACTAAACCCGTAACGGGAGGCTCCTACAATGAGCAGTTCTTC.